This T cell receptor (beta chain) came from a study of blood T cell repertoires in COVID-19. Overall study context: In each case, the material was cDNA or gDNA derived from T cells, B-cell-depleted T cells, or PBMCs.

With V trimmed by 0 bases and J by 6 bases, 8 bases remained unmatched. The germline V gene encodes CDR1 LNHNV and CDR2 YYDKDF (reference sequence). The CDR3 totals 15 residues. Some clones are missing from TCRdb's copy, which holds only in-frame ones; the method was immunoSEQ multiplex PCR. Of tens of thousands of clones listed, 75% to 90% are singletons. Seattle patients were enrolled while actively infected and followed longitudinally. This rearrangement joins TRBV15 to TRBJ2-7; 7 bases agree with TRBD2. The sample taken for sequencing was peripheral blood. The receptor comes from a woman aged 55-69 years with COVID-19, enrolled during active disease. CDR3 region: CATSRDRLGRAEQYF. CDR3 nucleotides: TGTGCCACCAGCAGAGATCGACTGGGGAGGGCCGAGCAGTACTTC.